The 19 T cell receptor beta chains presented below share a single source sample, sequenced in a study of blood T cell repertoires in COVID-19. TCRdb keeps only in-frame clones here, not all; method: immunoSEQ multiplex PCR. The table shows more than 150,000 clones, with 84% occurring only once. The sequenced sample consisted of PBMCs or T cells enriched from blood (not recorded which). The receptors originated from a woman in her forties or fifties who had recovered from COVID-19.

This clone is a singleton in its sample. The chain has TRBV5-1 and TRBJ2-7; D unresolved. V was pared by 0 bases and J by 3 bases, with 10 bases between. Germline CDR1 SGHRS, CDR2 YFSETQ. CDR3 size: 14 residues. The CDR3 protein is CASSLAAEYYEQYF. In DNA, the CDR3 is TGCGCCAGCAGCTTGGCCGCAGAATACTACGAGCAGTACTTC.

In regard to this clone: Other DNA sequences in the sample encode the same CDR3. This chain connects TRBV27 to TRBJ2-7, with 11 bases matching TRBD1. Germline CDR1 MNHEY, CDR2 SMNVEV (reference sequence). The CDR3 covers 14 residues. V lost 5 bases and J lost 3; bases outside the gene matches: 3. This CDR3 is CASSPGTGGYEQYF. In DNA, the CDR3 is TGTGCCAGCAGTCCAGGGACAGGGGGCTACGAGCAGTACTTC.

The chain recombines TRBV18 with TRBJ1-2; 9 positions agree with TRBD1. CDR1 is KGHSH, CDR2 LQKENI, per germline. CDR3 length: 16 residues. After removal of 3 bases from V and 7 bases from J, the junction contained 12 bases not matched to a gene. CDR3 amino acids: CASSPFRDREGGGYTF. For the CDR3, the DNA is TGTGCCAGCTCACCGTTCCGGGACAGGGAAGGTGGTGGCTACACCTTC.

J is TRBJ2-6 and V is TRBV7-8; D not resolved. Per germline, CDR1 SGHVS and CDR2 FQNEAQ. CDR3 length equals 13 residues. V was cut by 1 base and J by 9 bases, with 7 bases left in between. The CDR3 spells CASSLGGSNVLTF. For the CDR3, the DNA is TGTGCCAGCAGCTTAGGCGGCAGCAACGTCCTGACTTTC.

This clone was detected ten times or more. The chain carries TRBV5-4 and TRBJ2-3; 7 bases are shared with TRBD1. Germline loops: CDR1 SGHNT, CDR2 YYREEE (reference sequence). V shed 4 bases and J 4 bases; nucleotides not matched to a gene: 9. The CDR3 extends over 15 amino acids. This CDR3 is CASSPEGALPDTQYF. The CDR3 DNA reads TGTGCCAGCAGCCCAGAGGGGGCGCTGCCAGATACGCAGTATTTT.

The CDR3 DNA follows: TGTGCCAGCAGCTTAGGTGGGAGGGTAAAGGAGGAGTCTAATGAAAAACTGTTTTTT. The encoded protein is CASSLGGRVKEESNEKLFF. The J gene is TRBJ1-4, the V gene TRBV7-3; D not certain. The CDR3 is made up of 19 amino acids. In germline, CDR1 is SGHTA, CDR2 FQGTGA. V was clipped by 2 bases and J by 3 bases, with 22 bases between them.

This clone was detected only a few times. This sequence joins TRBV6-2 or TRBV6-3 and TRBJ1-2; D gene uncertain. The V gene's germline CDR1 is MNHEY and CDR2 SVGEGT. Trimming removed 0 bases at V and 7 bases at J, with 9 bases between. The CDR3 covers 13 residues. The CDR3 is CASSYSMGFGYTF. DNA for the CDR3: TGTGCCAGCAGTTACTCGATGGGCTTTGGCTACACCTTC.

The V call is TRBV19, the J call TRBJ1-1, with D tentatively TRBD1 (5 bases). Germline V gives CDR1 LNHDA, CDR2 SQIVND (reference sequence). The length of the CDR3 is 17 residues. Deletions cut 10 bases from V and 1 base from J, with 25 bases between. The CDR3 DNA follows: TGTGCCACCCAGCGGGGGAGGACCGCGGGTGGGAACACTGAAGCTTTCTTT. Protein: CATQRGRTAGGNTEAFF.

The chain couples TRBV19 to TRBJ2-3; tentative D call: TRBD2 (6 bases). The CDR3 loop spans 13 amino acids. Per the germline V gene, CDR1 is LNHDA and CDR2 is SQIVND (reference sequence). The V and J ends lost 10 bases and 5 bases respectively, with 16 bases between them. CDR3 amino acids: CATGTPDLDTQYF. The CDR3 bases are TGTGCCACCGGGACTCCTGACCTAGATACGCAGTATTTT. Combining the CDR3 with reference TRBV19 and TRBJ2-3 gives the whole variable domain DGGITQSPKYLFRKEGQNVTLSCEQNLNHDAMYWYRQDPGQGLRLIYYSQIVNDFQKGDIAEGYSVSREKKESFPLTVTSAQKNPTAFYLCATGTPDLDTQYFGPGTRLTVL.

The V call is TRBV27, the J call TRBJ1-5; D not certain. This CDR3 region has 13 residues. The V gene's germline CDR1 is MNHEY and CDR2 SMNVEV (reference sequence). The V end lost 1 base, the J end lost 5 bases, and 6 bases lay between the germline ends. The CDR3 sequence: CASSLFRDQPQHF. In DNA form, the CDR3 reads TGTGCCAGCAGTTTATTCCGGGATCAGCCCCAGCATTTT.

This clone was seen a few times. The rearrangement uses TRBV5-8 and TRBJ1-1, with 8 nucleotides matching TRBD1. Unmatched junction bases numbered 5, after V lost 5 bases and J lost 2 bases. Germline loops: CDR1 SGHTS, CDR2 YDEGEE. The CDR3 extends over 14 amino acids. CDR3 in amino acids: CASRWTGPNTEAFF. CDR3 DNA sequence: TGTGCCAGCAGGTGGACAGGGCCTAACACTGAAGCTTTCTTT.

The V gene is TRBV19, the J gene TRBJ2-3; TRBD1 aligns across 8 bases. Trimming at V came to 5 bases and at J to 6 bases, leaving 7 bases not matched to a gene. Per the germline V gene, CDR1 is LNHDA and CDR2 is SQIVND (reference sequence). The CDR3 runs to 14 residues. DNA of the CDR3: TGTGCCAGTAGTCGTGGCAGGGGGCAGGATACGCAGTATTTT. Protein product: CASSRGRGQDTQYF.

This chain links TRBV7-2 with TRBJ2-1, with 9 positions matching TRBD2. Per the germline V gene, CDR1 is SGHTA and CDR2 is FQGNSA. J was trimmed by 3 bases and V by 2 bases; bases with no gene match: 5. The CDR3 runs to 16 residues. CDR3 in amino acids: CASSLRRGGYYNEQFF. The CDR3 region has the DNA TGTGCCAGCAGCTTAAGGCGGGGGGGTTACTACAATGAGCAGTTCTTC.

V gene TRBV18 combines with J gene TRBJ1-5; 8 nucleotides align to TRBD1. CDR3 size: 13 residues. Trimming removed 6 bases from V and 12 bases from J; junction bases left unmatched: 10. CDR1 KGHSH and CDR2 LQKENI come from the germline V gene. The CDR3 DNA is TGTGCCAGCTCCCCCGGGACAGGCGGAGTCCAGCATTTT. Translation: CASSPGTGGVQHF.

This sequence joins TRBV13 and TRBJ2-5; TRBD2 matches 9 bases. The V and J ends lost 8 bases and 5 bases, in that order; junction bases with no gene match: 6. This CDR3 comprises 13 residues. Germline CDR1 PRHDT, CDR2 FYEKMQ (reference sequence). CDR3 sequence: CASERGAGETQYF. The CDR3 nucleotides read TGTGCCAGCGAGCGGGGGGCCGGTGAGACCCAGTACTTC.

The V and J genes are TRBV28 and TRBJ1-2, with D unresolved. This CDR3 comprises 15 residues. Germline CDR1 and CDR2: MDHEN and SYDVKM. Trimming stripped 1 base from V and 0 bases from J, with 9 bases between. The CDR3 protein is CASSLYVPANYGYTF. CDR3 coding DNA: TGTGCCAGCAGTTTATATGTACCAGCTAACTATGGCTACACCTTC.

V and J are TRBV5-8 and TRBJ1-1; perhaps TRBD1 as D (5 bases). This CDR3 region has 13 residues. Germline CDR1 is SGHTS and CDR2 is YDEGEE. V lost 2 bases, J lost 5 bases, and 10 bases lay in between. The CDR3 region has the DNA TGTGCCAGCAGCTTTGGGGGAGGGACTGAAGCTTTCTTT. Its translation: CASSFGGGTEAFF.

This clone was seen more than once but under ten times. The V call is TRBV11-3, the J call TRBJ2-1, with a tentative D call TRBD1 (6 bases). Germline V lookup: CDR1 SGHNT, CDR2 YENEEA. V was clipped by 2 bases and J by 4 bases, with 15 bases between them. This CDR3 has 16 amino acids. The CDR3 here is CASSLTTGLGYNEQFF. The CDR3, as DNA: TGTGCCAGCAGCTTAACTACAGGGTTGGGATACAATGAGCAGTTCTTC.

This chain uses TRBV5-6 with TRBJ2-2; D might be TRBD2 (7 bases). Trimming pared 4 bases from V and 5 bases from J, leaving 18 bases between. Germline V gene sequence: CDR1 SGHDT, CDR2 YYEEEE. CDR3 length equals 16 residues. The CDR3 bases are TGTGCCAGCAGCCAAGAATCCGGGGGGCTGACCGGGGAGCTGTTTTTT. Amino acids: CASSQESGGLTGELFF.